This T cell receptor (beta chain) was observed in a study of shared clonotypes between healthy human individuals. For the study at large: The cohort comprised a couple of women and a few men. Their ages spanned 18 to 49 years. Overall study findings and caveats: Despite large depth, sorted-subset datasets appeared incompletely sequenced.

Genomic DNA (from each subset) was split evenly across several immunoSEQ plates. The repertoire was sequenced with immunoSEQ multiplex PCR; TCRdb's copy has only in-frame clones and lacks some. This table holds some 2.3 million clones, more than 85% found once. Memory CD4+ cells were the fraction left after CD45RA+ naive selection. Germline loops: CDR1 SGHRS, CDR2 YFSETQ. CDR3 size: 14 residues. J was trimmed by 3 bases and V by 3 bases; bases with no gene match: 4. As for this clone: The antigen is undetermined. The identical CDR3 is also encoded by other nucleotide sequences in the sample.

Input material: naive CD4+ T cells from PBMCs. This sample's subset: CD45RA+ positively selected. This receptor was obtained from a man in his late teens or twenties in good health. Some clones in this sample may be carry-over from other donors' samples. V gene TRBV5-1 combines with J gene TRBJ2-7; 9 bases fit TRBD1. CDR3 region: CASSSGQGGYEQYF. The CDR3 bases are TGCGCCAGCAGCTCGGGACAGGGTGGCTACGAGCAGTACTTC.